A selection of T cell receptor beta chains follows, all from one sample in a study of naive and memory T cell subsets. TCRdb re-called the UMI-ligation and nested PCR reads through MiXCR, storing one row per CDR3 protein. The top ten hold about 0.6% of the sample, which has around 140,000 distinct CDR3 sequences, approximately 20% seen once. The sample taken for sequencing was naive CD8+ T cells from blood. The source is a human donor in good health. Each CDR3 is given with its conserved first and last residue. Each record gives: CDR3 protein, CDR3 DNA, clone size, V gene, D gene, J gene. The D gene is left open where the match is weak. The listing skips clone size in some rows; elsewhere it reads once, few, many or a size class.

cdr3_aa: CASSSSETGDETQYF; cdr3_nt: TGTGCCAGCAGTAGCAGCGAGACAGGGGATGAGACCCAGTACTTC; clone_size: .; v_call: TRBV28; d_call: TRBD1; j_call: TRBJ2-5
cdr3_aa: CSVDEGNYEQYF; cdr3_nt: TGCAGCGTTGATGAGGGGAACTACGAGCAGTACTTC; clone_size: few; v_call: TRBV29-1; d_call: .; j_call: TRBJ2-7
cdr3_aa: CASSYLDRGYNEQFF; cdr3_nt: TGTGCCAGCAGTTACTTGGACAGAGGGTACAATGAGCAGTTCTTC; clone_size: few; v_call: TRBV6-2/TRBV6-3; d_call: .; j_call: TRBJ2-1
cdr3_aa: CSVDEGAIFLF; cdr3_nt: TGCAGCGTTGACGAGGGGGCGATTTTCCTCTTC; clone_size: .; v_call: TRBV29-1; d_call: TRBD1; j_call: TRBJ2-1
cdr3_aa: CASSIGTGVLEQYF; cdr3_nt: TGTGCCAGTAGTATTGGGACAGGAGTTCTGGAGCAGTACTTC; clone_size: .; v_call: TRBV19; d_call: TRBD1; j_call: TRBJ2-7
cdr3_aa: CASTPARIPTNYGYTF; cdr3_nt: TGTGCCAGCACCCCGGCAAGGATCCCGACTAACTATGGCTACACCTTC; clone_size: .; v_call: TRBV28; d_call: .; j_call: TRBJ1-2
cdr3_aa: CASSRDGYEQYF; cdr3_nt: TGTGCCAGCTCTCGGGACGGATACGAGCAGTACTTC; clone_size: few; v_call: TRBV14; d_call: .; j_call: TRBJ2-7
cdr3_aa: CSARPSGRERVETQYF; cdr3_nt: TGCAGTGCCCGGCCTAGCGGGAGGGAACGCGTCGAGACCCAGTACTTC; clone_size: .; v_call: TRBV20-1; d_call: TRBD2; j_call: TRBJ2-5
cdr3_aa: CASSYWTSGVYEQYF; cdr3_nt: TGTGCCAGCAGTTACTGGACTAGCGGAGTATACGAGCAGTACTTC; clone_size: .; v_call: TRBV6-2/TRBV6-3; d_call: TRBD2; j_call: TRBJ2-7
cdr3_aa: CASSQDGGSPLHF; cdr3_nt: TGTGCCAGCAGCCAAGATGGGGGATCACCCCTCCACTTT; clone_size: few; v_call: TRBV14; d_call: .; j_call: TRBJ1-6
cdr3_aa: CASSQVPDRASYEQYF; cdr3_nt: TGCGCCAGCAGCCAAGTTCCGGACAGGGCTTCCTACGAGCAGTACTTC; clone_size: .; v_call: TRBV4-1; d_call: TRBD1; j_call: TRBJ2-7
cdr3_aa: CATLRGGDEDGYTF; cdr3_nt: TGTGCCACCCTCAGGGGAGGGGATGAAGATGGCTACACCTTC; clone_size: few; v_call: TRBV15; d_call: .; j_call: TRBJ1-2
cdr3_aa: CASSDLAALVEQYF; cdr3_nt: TGTGCCAGCAGTGATCTAGCGGCCCTCGTAGAGCAGTACTTC; clone_size: many; v_call: TRBV6-2/TRBV6-3; d_call: TRBD2; j_call: TRBJ2-7
cdr3_aa: CASSFSRSLNTEAFF; cdr3_nt: TGTGCCAGCAGTTTCTCACGGTCGTTGAACACTGAAGCTTTCTTT; clone_size: .; v_call: TRBV12-3/TRBV12-4; d_call: .; j_call: TRBJ1-1
cdr3_aa: CASSSSWPDTEAFF; cdr3_nt: TGTGCCAGCAGCTCTTCGTGGCCGGACACTGAAGCTTTCTTT; clone_size: .; v_call: TRBV5-4; d_call: .; j_call: TRBJ1-1
cdr3_aa: CALGDSGQPQHF; cdr3_nt: TGTGCCCTCGGGGACTCGGGTCAGCCCCAGCATTTT; clone_size: .; v_call: TRBV7-9; d_call: .; j_call: TRBJ1-5
cdr3_aa: CASSWGQAAGNIQYF; cdr3_nt: TGTGCCAGCAGTTGGGGGCAGGCGGCTGGGAACATTCAGTACTTC; clone_size: few; v_call: TRBV27; d_call: .; j_call: TRBJ2-4
cdr3_aa: CSVEPPGQGIPNEQFF; cdr3_nt: TGCAGCGTTGAGCCACCCGGACAGGGGATCCCCAATGAGCAGTTCTTC; clone_size: few; v_call: TRBV29-1; d_call: TRBD1; j_call: TRBJ2-1
cdr3_aa: CASSPTSGISRGEQFF; cdr3_nt: TGCGCCAGCAGCCCAACTAGCGGGATCTCTCGGGGTGAGCAGTTCTTC; clone_size: .; v_call: TRBV4-1; d_call: TRBD2; j_call: TRBJ2-1
cdr3_aa: CASSLEGHLYEQYF; cdr3_nt: TGCGCCAGCAGCTTGGAGGGACACCTCTACGAGCAGTACTTC; clone_size: few; v_call: TRBV5-1; d_call: .; j_call: TRBJ2-7
cdr3_aa: CASSGGTQYF; cdr3_nt: TGTGCCAGCAGTGGTGGGACCCAGTACTTC; clone_size: .; v_call: TRBV25-1; d_call: .; j_call: TRBJ2-5
cdr3_aa: CASSPSRDSYNEQFF; cdr3_nt: TGCGCCAGCAGCCCATCGCGGGACAGCTACAATGAGCAGTTCTTC; clone_size: few; v_call: TRBV4-1; d_call: .; j_call: TRBJ2-1
cdr3_aa: CSVDGQVAGDNEQFF; cdr3_nt: TGCAGCGTTGACGGTCAGGTAGCGGGAGATAATGAGCAGTTCTTC; clone_size: .; v_call: TRBV29-1; d_call: TRBD2; j_call: TRBJ2-1
cdr3_aa: CASSKASGNLDYHHPSYEQYF; cdr3_nt: TGTGCCAGCAGCAAAGCATCCGGGAACCTAGACTACCATCACCCCTCCTACGAGCAGTACTTC; clone_size: .; v_call: TRBV21-1; d_call: .; j_call: TRBJ2-7
cdr3_aa: CASSERNGAIYEQYF; cdr3_nt: TGTGCCAGCAGTGAAAGGAACGGGGCGATCTACGAGCAGTACTTC; clone_size: .; v_call: TRBV7-6; d_call: .; j_call: TRBJ2-7
cdr3_aa: CSVEDEGFNEQFF; cdr3_nt: TGCAGCGTTGAAGATGAAGGGTTCAATGAGCAGTTCTTC; clone_size: few; v_call: TRBV29-1; d_call: .; j_call: TRBJ2-1
cdr3_aa: CASSLSELGGYTF; cdr3_nt: TGTGCCAGCAGCTTATCGGAGCTAGGCGGCTACACCTTC; clone_size: .; v_call: TRBV11-2; d_call: .; j_call: TRBJ1-2
cdr3_aa: CASKFRDAVLGEQYF; cdr3_nt: TGTGCCAGCAAATTCCGGGACGCCGTTTTGGGGGAGCAGTACTTC; clone_size: few; v_call: TRBV27; d_call: .; j_call: TRBJ2-7
cdr3_aa: CASSLRAGTIDIQYF; cdr3_nt: TGTGCCAGCAGCTTAAGGGCCGGGACAATCGACATTCAGTACTTC; clone_size: .; v_call: TRBV7-8; d_call: .; j_call: TRBJ2-4
cdr3_aa: CASSLGEASALWEQYF; cdr3_nt: TGTGCCAGCAGCTTGGGGGAGGCTAGCGCTCTGTGGGAGCAGTACTTC; clone_size: few; v_call: TRBV7-8; d_call: .; j_call: TRBJ2-7
cdr3_aa: CASSQDLTGGNEQFF; cdr3_nt: TGCGCCAGCAGCCAAGATTTGACGGGAGGGAATGAGCAGTTCTTC; clone_size: few; v_call: TRBV4-3; d_call: TRBD2; j_call: TRBJ2-1
cdr3_aa: CSAFDRAKITDTQYF; cdr3_nt: TGCAGTGCCTTTGACAGGGCCAAAATCACAGATACGCAGTATTTT; clone_size: few; v_call: TRBV20-1; d_call: TRBD1; j_call: TRBJ2-3
cdr3_aa: CASSLVAGFGNTIYF; cdr3_nt: TGTGCCAGCAGCTTAGTAGCAGGGTTCGGAAACACCATATATTTT; clone_size: few; v_call: TRBV7-8; d_call: .; j_call: TRBJ1-3
cdr3_aa: CASSFWGEAFF; cdr3_nt: TGTGCCAGCAGTTTCTGGGGGGAAGCTTTCTTT; clone_size: many; v_call: TRBV28; d_call: .; j_call: TRBJ1-1
cdr3_aa: CASSPLGGGGEAFF; cdr3_nt: TGCGCCAGCAGCCCCCTCGGGGGGGGCGGTGAAGCTTTCTTT; clone_size: .; v_call: TRBV4-1; d_call: .; j_call: TRBJ1-1
cdr3_aa: CSARVENEQFF; cdr3_nt: TGCAGTGCTAGAGTGGAGAATGAGCAGTTCTTC; clone_size: .; v_call: TRBV20-1; d_call: .; j_call: TRBJ2-1
cdr3_aa: CASSLDYREMADTQYF; cdr3_nt: TGTGCCAGCAGCTTAGATTACAGGGAGATGGCAGATACGCAGTATTTT; clone_size: many; v_call: TRBV7-9; d_call: .; j_call: TRBJ2-3
cdr3_aa: CASSELGNQETQYF; cdr3_nt: TGTGCCAGCAGTGAATTGGGGAACCAAGAGACCCAGTACTTC; clone_size: few; v_call: TRBV25-1; d_call: .; j_call: TRBJ2-5
cdr3_aa: CSVARQGDEQFF; cdr3_nt: TGCAGCGTCGCAAGACAGGGGGATGAGCAGTTCTTC; clone_size: few; v_call: TRBV29-1; d_call: TRBD1; j_call: TRBJ2-1
cdr3_aa: CASSYSPGPRTDTQYF; cdr3_nt: TGTGCCAGCAGTTACTCGCCCGGGCCCCGCACAGATACGCAGTATTTT; clone_size: .; v_call: TRBV6-2/TRBV6-3; d_call: .; j_call: TRBJ2-3
cdr3_aa: CSVEVTYEQYF; cdr3_nt: TGCAGCGTTGAAGTAACCTACGAGCAGTACTTC; clone_size: few; v_call: TRBV29-1; d_call: .; j_call: TRBJ2-7
cdr3_aa: CAISESDTQYF; cdr3_nt: TGTGCCATCAGTGAGTCGGATACGCAGTATTTT; clone_size: .; v_call: TRBV10-3; d_call: .; j_call: TRBJ2-3
cdr3_aa: CASSDSGRANGAQYF; cdr3_nt: TGTGCCAGCAGCGATAGCGGGAGGGCTAATGGGGCCCAGTACTTC; clone_size: .; v_call: TRBV11-2; d_call: TRBD2; j_call: TRBJ2-5
cdr3_aa: CASSQGLAGAYNEQFF; cdr3_nt: TGTGCCAGCAGCCAGGGACTAGCGGGGGCCTACAATGAGCAGTTCTTC; clone_size: .; v_call: TRBV7-8; d_call: TRBD2; j_call: TRBJ2-1
cdr3_aa: CASSLTGNEQFF; cdr3_nt: TGTGCCAGCAGTTTAACCGGGAATGAGCAGTTCTTC; clone_size: .; v_call: TRBV12-3/TRBV12-4; d_call: .; j_call: TRBJ2-1
cdr3_aa: CATGTPTNEKLFF; cdr3_nt: TGTGCCACCGGGACCCCAACTAATGAAAAACTGTTTTTT; clone_size: few; v_call: TRBV6-5; d_call: .; j_call: TRBJ1-4
cdr3_aa: CASSHRTGVYNEQFF; cdr3_nt: TGTGCCAGCAGCCACCGGACAGGGGTCTACAATGAGCAGTTCTTC; clone_size: .; v_call: TRBV14; d_call: TRBD1; j_call: TRBJ2-1
cdr3_aa: CAWKWLQGVNEQFF; cdr3_nt: TGTGCCTGGAAATGGTTGCAGGGGGTCAATGAGCAGTTCTTC; clone_size: .; v_call: TRBV30; d_call: TRBD1; j_call: TRBJ2-1
cdr3_aa: CASRGGLAEYNEQFF; cdr3_nt: TGTGCCAGCAGAGGGGGACTAGCGGAATACAATGAGCAGTTCTTC; clone_size: .; v_call: TRBV7-8; d_call: TRBD2; j_call: TRBJ2-1